This TCR beta chain was obtained from a study of T cells after yellow fever vaccination. TCR cDNA, made by 5'RACE template switching, carried an added universal primer site and UMIs. Via MiXCR, TCRdb re-called the 5' RACE reads, giving one row per CDR3 protein. Of more than 350,000 distinct CDR3 sequences in the sample, 11% were seen once. Trimming stripped 0 bases from V and 7 bases from J, with 16 bases between. In germline, CDR1 is GTSNPN, CDR2 SVGIG (reference sequence). The CDR3 covers 15 residues. Overall study findings and caveats: Reappearing after the booster were most of the clones from primary vaccination (around 96% CD4, 88% CD8).

This clonotype was recorded at least ten times. What it binds is unknown. The sequencing used PBMCs, collected on the day of the first yellow fever vaccination. J is TRBJ2-1 and V is TRBV30; D may correspond to TRBD1 or TRBD2 (6 bases each). This sequence originates from a young man who received the YFV17D yellow fever vaccine. CDR3 loop: CAWSVPEGEVNEQFF. The CDR3 coding sequence is TGTGCCTGGAGTGTACCCGAGGGGGAGGTGAATGAGCAGTTCTTC.